The clone carrying this TCR beta chain was counted many times. Its antigen is still unknown. Specified time point: pre-sensitization, week 0. Treatment here: therapeutic diphenylcyclopropenone sensitization with weekly scalp DPC. TCRdb fed the RACE reads into MiXCR, producing one record per CDR3 protein. In the table there are 300,000 to 450,000 distinct CDR3 sequences, about 5.1% of which are singletons. Looked up from germline, CDR1 is MDHEN and CDR2 is SYDVKM. The CDR3 sequence is 12 residues long. V was trimmed by 11 bases and J by 2 bases, leaving 13 bases between them. This record belongs to a study of human T cells and chemical hapten exposure. Notes on the study in general: Donor immune responses may differ from healthy people's, since all donors had alopecia.

The gene calls are TRBV28 and TRBJ2-7; D gene uncertain. The receptor was isolated from a woman between 50 and 59 years old with alopecia areata. Some clones in this sample may be carry-over from other donors' samples. The input for sequencing was whole blood, taken in connection with sensitization to the hapten diphenylcyclopropenone (DPC). CDR3 in amino acids: CAVDSSPYEQYF. CDR3 sequence (DNA): TGTGCCGTAGACTCCTCGCCCTACGAGCAGTACTTC.